One T cell receptor (beta chain) is described in this entry. Its antigen remains unknown. CDR3 size: 12 residues. V lost 6 bases to trimming and J lost 0 bases, with 4 bases between them. Germline CDR1 reads SNHLY; CDR2 reads FYNNEI. The data were obtained in a study of OX40 agonist ivuxolimab in advanced cancers. Study-wide context: The patients' treatment was ivuxolimab, an agonistic anti-OX40 (CD134) antibody. Partial responses were achieved by three patients, of whom one had hepatocellular carcinoma and two had cutaneous melanoma. General study points: With doses of 0.1 to 3.0 mg/kg, CD4+ and CD8+ blood T cells had undergone clonal expansion by week 6. With doses of 0.1-3.0 mg/kg, partial responders showed among the lowest clonal expansion.

The data were produced by immunoSEQ multiplex PCR, yet TCRdb's version contains in-frame clones alone and is incomplete. Here the sample spans some 80,000 clones, more than 80% being singletons. The chain has TRBV2 and TRBJ2-3; D not resolved. The origin of this receptor is an adult with an advanced solid tumor such as melanoma, head and neck, liver or kidney cancer. The starting material was CD4+ or CD8+ T cells sorted from blood, obtained in a trial of the OX40 agonist ivuxolimab. The CDR3 nucleotides are TGTGCCAGCAGCACTAGCACAGATACGCAGTATTTT. It encodes CASSTSTDTQYF. Supplemented by reference TRBV2 and TRBJ2-3, the full variable domain reads EPEVTQTPSHQVTQMGQEVILRCVPISNHLYFYWYRQILGQKVEFLVSFYNNEISEKSEIFDDQFSVERPDGSNFTLKIRSTKLEDSAMYFCASSTSTDTQYFGPGTRLTVL.